This T cell receptor (beta chain) emerged from a study of control samples from healthy donors and cancer patients. TCRdb keeps only in-frame clones here, not all; method: immunoSEQ multiplex PCR. The sample carries some 94,000 clones, roughly 91% recorded once. Germline V CDR1 and CDR2: SGHNT, YYREEE (reference sequence). Trimming removed 5 bases from V and 4 bases from J; junction bases left unmatched: 8. The CDR3 totals 15 residues. The TCR was taken from a woman in her forties or fifties with colorectal cancer. V and J are TRBV5-4 and TRBJ2-2, with 7 positions matching TRBD1. The sample comprised PBMCs. Written as DNA, the CDR3 is TGTGCCAGCAGTCTCCGGGACAGCGGCACCGGGGAGCTGTTTTTT. It encodes CASSLRDSGTGELFF.